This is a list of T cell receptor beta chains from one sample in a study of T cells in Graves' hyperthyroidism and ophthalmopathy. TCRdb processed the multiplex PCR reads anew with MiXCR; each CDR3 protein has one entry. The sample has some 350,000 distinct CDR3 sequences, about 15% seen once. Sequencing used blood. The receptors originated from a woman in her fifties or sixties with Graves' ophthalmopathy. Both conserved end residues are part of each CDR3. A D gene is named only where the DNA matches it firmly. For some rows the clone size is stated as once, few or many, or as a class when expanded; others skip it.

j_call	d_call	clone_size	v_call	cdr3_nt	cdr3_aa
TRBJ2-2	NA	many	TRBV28	TGTGCCAGCAGTAATACTCTGGAGCTGTTTTTT	CASSNTLELFF
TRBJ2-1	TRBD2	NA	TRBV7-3	TGTGCCAGCAGCACACTAGCGGGCTACAATGAGCAGTTCTTC	CASSTLAGYNEQFF
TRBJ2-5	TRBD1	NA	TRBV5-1	TGCGCCAGCAGCACCCGACAGGGGCCGGAGACCCAGTACTTC	CASSTRQGPETQYF
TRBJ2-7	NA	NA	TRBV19	TGTGCCAGTAGACAATGGCACATTCGGGACAGCGGAGTAGCGGACCTCTACGAGCAGTACTTC	CASRQWHIRDSGVADLYEQYF
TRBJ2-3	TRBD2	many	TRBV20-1	TGCAGTGCTAGAGGCGGGACTACTAGCACAGATACGCAGTATTTT	CSARGGTTSTDTQYF
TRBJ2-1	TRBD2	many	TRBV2	TGTGCCAGCAGTGAAGGCGGGAGGGCCTTCTACAATGAGCAGTTCTTC	CASSEGGRAFYNEQFF
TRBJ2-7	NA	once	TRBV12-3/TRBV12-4	TGTGCCAGCGCCCCCCCCTACGAGCAGTACTTC	CASAPPYEQYF
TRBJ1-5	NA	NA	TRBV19	TGTGCCAGTCGAGTTGGGGGGGCGGTTCAGCCCCAGCATTTT	CASRVGGAVQPQHF
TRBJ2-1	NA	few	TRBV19	TGTGCCACAAAGGGGGGAGGTCACAATGAGCAGTTCTTC	CATKGGGHNEQFF
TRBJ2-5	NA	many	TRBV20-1	TGCAGTGCTAGTCCGGGGGTAGTTGGGGAGACCCAGTACTTC	CSASPGVVGETQYF
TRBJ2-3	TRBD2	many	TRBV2	TGTGCCAGCAGGCGGGAGCCTAGCACAGATACGCAGTATTTT	CASRREPSTDTQYF
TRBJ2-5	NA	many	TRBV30	TGTGCCTGGAGTACGGCAGGGGGACTTCAAGAGACCCAGTACTTC	CAWSTAGGLQETQYF
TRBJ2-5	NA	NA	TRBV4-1	TGCGCCAGCAGCCAAACGGCAGCGGGGACCCAGTACTTC	CASSQTAAGTQYF
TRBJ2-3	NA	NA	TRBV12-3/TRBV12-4	TGTGCCAGCAGTTTGGATCTCGGGGGCAGGGCAGATACGCAGTATTTT	CASSLDLGGRADTQYF
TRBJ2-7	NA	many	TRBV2	TGTGCCAGCAGTGAAAGCGGATGGAGGGCCGAGCAGTACTTC	CASSESGWRAEQYF
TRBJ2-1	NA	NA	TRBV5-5	TGTGCCACCGAAACCGGGACACGGGCTGCAAATGAGCAGTTCTTC	CATETGTRAANEQFF
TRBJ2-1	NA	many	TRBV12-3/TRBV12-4	TGTGCCAGCAGCCTCGGTCGAGGTGAGCAGTTCTTC	CASSLGRGEQFF
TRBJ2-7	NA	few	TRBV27	TGTGCCAGCAGTACGACGGAGATCCCCCACGAGCAGTACTTC	CASSTTEIPHEQYF
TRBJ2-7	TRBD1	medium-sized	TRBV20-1	TGCAGTGCTGACCGGGACAGGGGCTACGAGCAGTACTTC	CSADRDRGYEQYF
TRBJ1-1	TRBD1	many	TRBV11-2	TGTGCCAGCAGCTTAGCGGGACAGGGTGGCGGAGCTTTCTTT	CASSLAGQGGGAFF
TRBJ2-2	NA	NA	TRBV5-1	TGCGCCAGCAGCTTCGCTAGCCGGTCGGCCGGGGAGCTGTTTTTT	CASSFASRSAGELFF
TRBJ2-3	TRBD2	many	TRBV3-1	TGTGCCAGCAGCCAAGATCCGCGGGAGGTGGATACGCAGTATTTT	CASSQDPREVDTQYF
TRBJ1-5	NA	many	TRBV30	TGTGCCTGGAAGGCTTGGGACTCCGACTCCGATCAGCCCCAGCATTTT	CAWKAWDSDSDQPQHF
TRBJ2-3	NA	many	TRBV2	TGTGCCAGCAGTGAAACTAGCACAGATACGCAGTATTTT	CASSETSTDTQYF
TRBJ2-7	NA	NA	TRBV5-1	TGCGCCAGCAGCTTGTTTGAGACAGCCTACGAGCAGTACTTC	CASSLFETAYEQYF
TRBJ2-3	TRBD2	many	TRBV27	TGTGCCAGCAGTTTCCTCGGACTAGCGGGAGTGAGGACAGATACGCAGTATTTT	CASSFLGLAGVRTDTQYF
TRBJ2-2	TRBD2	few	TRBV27	TGTGCCAGCACTACCGGGACTAAGAACACCGGGGAGCTGTTTTTT	CASTTGTKNTGELFF
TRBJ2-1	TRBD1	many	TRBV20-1	TGCAGTGCTAGACCCCCGGGGGGACAGGGGGCTGGTAGCGGGAGCAATGAGCAGTTCTTC	CSARPPGGQGAGSGSNEQFF
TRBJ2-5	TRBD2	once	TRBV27	TGTGCCAGCAGTACGCTGGGAGGGAGCGAGACCCAGTACTTC	CASSTLGGSETQYF
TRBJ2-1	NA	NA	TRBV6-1	TGTGCCAGCAGTGTCACCCGTGGCGGGAGCAGGGGGCCAAGGCAGTTCTTC	CASSVTRGGSRGPRQFF
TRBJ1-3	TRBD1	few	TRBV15	TGTGCCACCAGCAGAACAGGGGGAACTGGGAACACCATATATTTT	CATSRTGGTGNTIYF
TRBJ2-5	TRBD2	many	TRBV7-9	TGTGCCAGCAGCCCTAGCGGGGTCCCGGAGACCCAGTACTTC	CASSPSGVPETQYF
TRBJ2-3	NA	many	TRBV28	TGTGCCAGCAGTTCTCCGCAGGGGATCAATACGCAGTATTTT	CASSSPQGINTQYF
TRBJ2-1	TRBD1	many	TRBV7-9	TGTGCCTGGATCCGGGACAGGGCGGAAGATGAGCAGTTCTTC	CAWIRDRAEDEQFF
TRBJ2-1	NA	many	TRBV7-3	TGTGCCAGCAGCATTGACCCGAACAATGAGCAGTTCTTC	CASSIDPNNEQFF
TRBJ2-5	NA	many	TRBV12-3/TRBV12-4	TGTGCCAGCTTCCGCGGCGGGTTTGGGCAAGAGACCCAGTACTTC	CASFRGGFGQETQYF
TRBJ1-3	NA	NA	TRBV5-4	TGTGCCAGCAGCCCGGACAGATTCTCTGGAAACACCATATATTTT	CASSPDRFSGNTIYF